This T cell receptor (beta chain) came from a study of cytotoxic CD8 clonotypes in ibrutinib-treated CLL. Whole-study context: Researchers reported over nine relapsed/refractory and over 14 treatment-naive patients, roughly 18 of them IGHV unmutated. Roughly 24 partial and 2 complete responses; at median roughly 68 months, about 14 remitted, about twelve progressed. General observations from the study: Public clonotypes showed up rarely, and on treatment they shrank or held steady. Clonality (at baseline) was higher than in age-matched healthy donors and tracked circulating CD8+ T-cell counts.

Assay used: immunoSEQ multiplex PCR; TCRdb lists only in-frame clones, some missing. This table holds around 140,000 clones, about 78% found once. Notes on this clone: The antigen is unknown.

This sequence originates from a human donor with chronic lymphocytic leukemia. Sequenced here: PBMCs, sampled after 24 months of ibrutinib treatment.

The CDR3 is CASSPRQYTDTQYF. DNA of the CDR3: TGTGCCAGCAGCCCCCGGCAGTACACAGATACGCAGTATTTT. The rearrangement links TRBV9 to TRBJ2-3, with D unclear. Trimming removed 4 bases from V and 2 bases from J, with 11 bases in between. In germline, CDR1 is SGDLS, CDR2 YYNGEE. The CDR3 loop spans 14 amino acids.